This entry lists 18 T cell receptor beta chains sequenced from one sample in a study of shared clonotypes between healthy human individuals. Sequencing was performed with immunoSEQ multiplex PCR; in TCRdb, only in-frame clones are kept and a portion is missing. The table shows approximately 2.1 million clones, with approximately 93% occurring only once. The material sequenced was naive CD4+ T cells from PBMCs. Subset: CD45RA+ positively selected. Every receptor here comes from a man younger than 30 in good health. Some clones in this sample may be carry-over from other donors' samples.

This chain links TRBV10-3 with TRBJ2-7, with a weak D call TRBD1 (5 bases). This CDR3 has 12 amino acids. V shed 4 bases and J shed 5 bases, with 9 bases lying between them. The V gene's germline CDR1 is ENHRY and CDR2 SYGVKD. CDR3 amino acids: CAISAQGNEQYF. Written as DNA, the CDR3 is TGTGCCATCAGTGCCCAGGGAAACGAGCAGTACTTC.

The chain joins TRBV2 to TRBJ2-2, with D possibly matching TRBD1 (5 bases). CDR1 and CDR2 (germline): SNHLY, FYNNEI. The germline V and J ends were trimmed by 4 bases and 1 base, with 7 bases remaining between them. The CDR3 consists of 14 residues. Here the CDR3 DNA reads TGTGCCAGCAGTGGACAGCTGAACACCGGGGAGCTGTTTTTT. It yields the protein CASSGQLNTGELFF. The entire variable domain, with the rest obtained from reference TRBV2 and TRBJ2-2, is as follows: EPEVTQTPSHQVTQMGQEVILRCVPISNHLYFYWYRQILGQKVEFLVSFYNNEISEKSEIFDDQFSVERPDGSNFTLKIRSTKLEDSAMYFCASSGQLNTGELFFGEGSRLTVL.

The DNA of the CDR3 is TGTGCTAGTGGTTTGCCAGAGGGGGGTGGGGCTAATGAAAAACTGTTTTTT. Translation gives CASGLPEGGGANEKLFF. V and J are TRBV12-5 and TRBJ1-4, with D possibly matching TRBD1 (6 bases). There are 17 residues in the CDR3. Trimming left V 2 bases short and J 3 bases short, with 16 bases between. The germline V gene has CDR1 LGHNT and CDR2 FRNRAP.

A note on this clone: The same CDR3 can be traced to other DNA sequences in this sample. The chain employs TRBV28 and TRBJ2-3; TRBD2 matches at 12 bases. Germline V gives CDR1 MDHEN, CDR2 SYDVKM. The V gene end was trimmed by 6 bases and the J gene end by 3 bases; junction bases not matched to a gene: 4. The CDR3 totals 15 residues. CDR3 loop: CASSPGTSGTDTQYF. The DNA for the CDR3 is TGTGCCAGCAGCCCCGGGACTAGCGGGACAGATACGCAGTATTTT.

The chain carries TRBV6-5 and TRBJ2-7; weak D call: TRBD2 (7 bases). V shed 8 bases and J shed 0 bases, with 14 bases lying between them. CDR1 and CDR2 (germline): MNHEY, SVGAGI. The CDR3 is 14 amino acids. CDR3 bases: TGTGCCAGCGGGGGCGGGAGATTCTCCTACGAGCAGTACTTC. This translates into CASGGGRFSYEQYF.

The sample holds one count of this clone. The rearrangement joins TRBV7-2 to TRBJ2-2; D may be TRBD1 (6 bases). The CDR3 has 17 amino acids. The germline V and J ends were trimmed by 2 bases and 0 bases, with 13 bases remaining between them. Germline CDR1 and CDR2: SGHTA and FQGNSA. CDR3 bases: TGTGCCAGCAGCTTAACCGGGACACTAGCGAACACCGGGGAGCTGTTTTTT. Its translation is CASSLTGTLANTGELFF.

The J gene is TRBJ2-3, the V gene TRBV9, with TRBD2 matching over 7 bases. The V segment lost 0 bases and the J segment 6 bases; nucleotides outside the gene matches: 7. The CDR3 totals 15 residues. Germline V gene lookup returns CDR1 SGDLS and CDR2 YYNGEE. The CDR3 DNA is TGTGCCAGCAGCGTAGTTGGTAGCGGGCGGGATACGCAGTATTTT. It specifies CASSVVGSGRDTQYF.

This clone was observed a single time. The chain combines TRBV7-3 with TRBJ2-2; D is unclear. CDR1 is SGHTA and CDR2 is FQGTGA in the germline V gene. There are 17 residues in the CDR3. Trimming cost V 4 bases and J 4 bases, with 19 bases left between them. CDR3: CASSSSATGFSTGELFF. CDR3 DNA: TGTGCCAGCAGCTCTTCAGCGACCGGTTTTTCCACCGGGGAGCTGTTTTTT.

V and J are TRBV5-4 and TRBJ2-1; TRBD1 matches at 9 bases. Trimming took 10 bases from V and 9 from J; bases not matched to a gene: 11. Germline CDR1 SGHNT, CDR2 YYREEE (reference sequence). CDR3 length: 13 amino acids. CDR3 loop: CAQHGQGPGEQFF. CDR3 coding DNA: TGTGCCCAACACGGACAGGGGCCGGGTGAGCAGTTCTTC.

The CDR3 nucleotides read TGTGCCAGCAGAGGTCTTAGCTCCTACAATGAGCAGTTCTTC. This encodes CASRGLSSYNEQFF. The chain recombines TRBV25-1 with TRBJ2-1, with D hard to call. The V end was cut by 6 bases, the J end by 0 bases, with 9 bases between. Per germline, CDR1 MGHDK and CDR2 SYGVNS. This CDR3 is built from 14 residues.

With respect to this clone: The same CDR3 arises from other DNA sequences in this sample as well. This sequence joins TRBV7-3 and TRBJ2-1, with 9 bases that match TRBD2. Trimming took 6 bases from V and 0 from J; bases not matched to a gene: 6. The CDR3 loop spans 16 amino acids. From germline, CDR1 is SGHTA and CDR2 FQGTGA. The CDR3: CASSTYSGSSYNEQFF. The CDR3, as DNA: TGTGCCAGCAGTACCTATAGCGGGAGCTCCTACAATGAGCAGTTCTTC.

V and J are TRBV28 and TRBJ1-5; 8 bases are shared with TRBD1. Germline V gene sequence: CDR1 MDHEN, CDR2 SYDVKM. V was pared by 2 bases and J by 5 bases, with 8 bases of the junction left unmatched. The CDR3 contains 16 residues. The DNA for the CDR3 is TGTGCCAGCAGTTTACTGGGACAGGCCGCGTATCAGCCCCAGCATTTT. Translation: CASSLLGQAAYQPQHF.

CDR3 residues: CASSLPGRAEKLFF. The CDR3 DNA follows: TGTGCCAGCAGCTTGCCAGGGAGGGCAGAAAAACTGTTTTTT. The chain has TRBV5-4 and TRBJ1-4; maybe TRBD1 (5 bases). Germline loops: CDR1 SGHNT, CDR2 YYREEE (reference sequence). The CDR3 covers 14 residues. V lost 1 base to trimming and J lost 8 bases, with 12 bases between them. The whole variable domain, filled in from reference TRBV5-4 and TRBJ1-4, reads ETGVTQSPTHLIKTRGQQVTLRCSSQSGHNTVSWYQQALGQGPQFIFQYYREEENGRGNFPPRFSGLQFPNYSSELNVNALELDDSALYLCASSLPGRAEKLFFGSGTQLSVL.

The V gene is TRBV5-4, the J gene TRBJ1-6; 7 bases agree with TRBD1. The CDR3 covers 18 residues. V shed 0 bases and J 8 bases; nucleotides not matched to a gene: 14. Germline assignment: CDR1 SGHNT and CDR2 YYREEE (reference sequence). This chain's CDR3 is CASSLGPQGRGGDSPLHF. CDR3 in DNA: TGTGCCAGCAGCTTGGGACCACAGGGGAGGGGTGGAGATTCACCCCTCCACTTT. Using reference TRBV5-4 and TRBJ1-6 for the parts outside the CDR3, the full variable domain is ETGVTQSPTHLIKTRGQQVTLRCSSQSGHNTVSWYQQALGQGPQFIFQYYREEENGRGNFPPRFSGLQFPNYSSELNVNALELDDSALYLCASSLGPQGRGGDSPLHFGNGTRLTVT.

The CDR3 DNA sequence: TGTGCCAGCAGCTCCCCTGCGGGGAGCTCCTACGAGCAGTACTTC. It is translated as CASSSPAGSSYEQYF. The chain carries TRBV5-4 and TRBJ2-7, with D possibly TRBD2 on 6 matching bases. This CDR3 is built from 15 residues. V was shortened by 3 bases and J by 0 bases, with 13 bases between the two germline ends. Germline V gives CDR1 SGHNT, CDR2 YYREEE (reference sequence).

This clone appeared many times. The chain's CDR3 is CASSELAGGLETQYF. CDR3 DNA sequence: TGTGCCAGCAGTGAACTAGCGGGAGGGCTAGAGACCCAGTACTTC. The genes are TRBV6-1 and TRBJ2-5, with 12 bases matching TRBD2. With 2 bases clipped from V and 4 bases from J, the junction kept 2 bases outside the gene matches. Germline V gene lookup returns CDR1 MNHNS and CDR2 SASEGT. The CDR3 length is 15 residues.

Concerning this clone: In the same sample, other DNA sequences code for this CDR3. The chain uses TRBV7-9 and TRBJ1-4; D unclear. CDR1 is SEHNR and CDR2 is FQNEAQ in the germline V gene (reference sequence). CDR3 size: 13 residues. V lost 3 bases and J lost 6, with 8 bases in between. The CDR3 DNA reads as TGTGCCAGCAGCTTTCGGGAGGATGAAAAACTGTTTTTT. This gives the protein CASSFREDEKLFF.

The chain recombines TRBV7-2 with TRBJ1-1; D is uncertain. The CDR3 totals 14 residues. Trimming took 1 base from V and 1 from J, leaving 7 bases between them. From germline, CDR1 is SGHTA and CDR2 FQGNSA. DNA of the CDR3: TGTGCCAGCAGCTTAGATTGGGGGAACACTGAAGCTTTCTTT. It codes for CASSLDWGNTEAFF. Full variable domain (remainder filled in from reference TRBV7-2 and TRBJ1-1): GAGVSQSPSNKVTEKGKDVELRCDPISGHTALYWYRQSLGQGLEFLIYFQGNSAPDKSGLPSDRFSAERTGGSVSTLTIQRTQQEDSAVYLCASSLDWGNTEAFFGQGTRLTVV.